This record covers a single T cell receptor (beta chain). No antigen is known for it. Generated by immunoSEQ multiplex PCR, the TCRdb table keeps only in-frame clones and is missing some. The sample lists about 230,000 clones; approximately 65% were seen once. Germline V gene sequence: CDR1 MGHDK, CDR2 SYGVNS. This CDR3 region has 13 residues. V lost 1 base and J 4 bases, leaving 7 bases between the germline ends. The data were taken from a study of shared clonotypes between healthy human individuals. Overall study results and limits: Depth was large, yet rarefaction showed that sorted-subset sequencing was incomplete. Researchers sampled only blood; tissue repertoires likely differ. Naive subsets, compared against memory subsets, generally had larger estimated richness values.

J is TRBJ1-1 and V is TRBV25-1; D is unclear. This clonotype was obtained from a man aged 25-45 years in good health. Source material: memory CD4+ T cells sorted from blood. Subset of the sample: CD45RA-negative fraction. Written as DNA, the CDR3 is TGTGCCAGCAGTGAATTTCCGGGCACTGAAGCTTTCTTT. Translating gives CASSEFPGTEAFF.